The next 5 T cell receptor beta chains were all read from a single sample in a study of blood T cell repertoires in COVID-19. Measured with immunoSEQ multiplex PCR; TCRdb has only the in-frame clones, and not every one. The table shows about 350,000 clones, with 85% to 90% occurring only once. The sequenced material came from PBMCs or T cells enriched from blood (not recorded which). The receptor set was obtained from a woman aged 25 to 39 who had been exposed to COVID-19.

This clone came up a few times. The J gene is TRBJ2-7, the V gene TRBV29-1, with TRBD2 matching over 14 bases. The CDR3 has 17 amino acids. V lost 3 bases and J lost 4; bases outside the gene matches: 11. In germline, CDR1 is SQVTM, CDR2 ANQGSEA. CDR3 in DNA: TGCAGCGTTGAGGGACTAGCGGGAGAGGGGACTCGGTACGAGCAGTACTTC. It codes for CSVEGLAGEGTRYEQYF.

The table lists this clone with a count of one. This sequence joins TRBV7-2 and TRBJ2-2; TRBD2 matches 15 bases. The CDR3 is made up of 19 amino acids. After removal of 1 base from V and 6 bases from J, the junction contained 9 bases not matched to a gene. Germline CDR1 and CDR2: SGHTA and FQGNSA. The CDR3 bases are TGTGCCAGCAGCTTAGACAGAGGACTAGCGGGAGGGCTCTCCGGGGAGCTGTTTTTT. Translation: CASSLDRGLAGGLSGELFF. The full variable domain, in which reference TRBV7-2 and TRBJ2-2 provide the parts outside the CDR3, is GAGVSQSPSNKVTEKGKDVELRCDPISGHTALYWYRQSLGQGLEFLIYFQGNSAPDKSGLPSDRFSAERTGGSVSTLTIQRTQQEDSAVYLCASSLDRGLAGGLSGELFFGEGSRLTVL.

This clone was observed a few times. The chain has TRBV18 and TRBJ1-4; no reliable D call. V was pared by 3 bases and J by 7 bases, with 12 bases between. The CDR3 extends over 14 amino acids. The V gene's germline CDR1 is KGHSH and CDR2 LQKENI. The CDR3 reads CASSPYTEGEKLFF. CDR3 DNA: TGTGCCAGCTCACCGTATACTGAGGGTGAAAAACTGTTTTTT.

V and J are TRBV6-5 and TRBJ2-7, with 7 bases aligning to TRBD1. The CDR3 has 15 residues. Germline V gene lookup returns CDR1 MNHEY and CDR2 SVGAGI. Trimming took 0 bases from V and 0 from J; bases not matched to a gene: 2. The CDR3 here is CASSYSGQDSYEQYF. The CDR3 DNA follows: TGTGCCAGCAGTTACTCTGGACAGGACTCCTACGAGCAGTACTTC.

The chain links TRBV14 to TRBJ2-1; 7 bases are shared with TRBD2. CDR1 is SGHDN and CDR2 is FVKESK in the germline V gene. CDR3 length: 16 amino acids. V dropped 3 bases and J dropped 9; count of bases not matched to a gene: 14. CDR3 sequence: CASSQALLREMVEQFF. CDR3 in DNA: TGTGCCAGCAGCCAGGCCCTTCTGCGGGAGATGGTTGAGCAGTTCTTC.